This T cell receptor beta chain was recovered during a study of blood T cell repertoires in COVID-19. Overall study context: In each case, the material was cDNA or gDNA derived from T cells, B-cell-depleted T cells, or PBMCs.

The CDR3 consists of 15 residues. Germline lookup yields CDR1 KGHSH and CDR2 LQKENI. V was clipped by 3 bases and J by 5 bases, with 14 bases between them. In the source study's methods: Reference gene primer amplification in the assay estimated nucleated cell counts. TCRdb's table, derived via immunoSEQ multiplex PCR, lists solely in-frame clones and lacks some. V, J and clone size are taken as reported in that table, and D and trimming were inferred from the DNA itself. The sample includes 95,000 to 150,000 clones, roughly 84% of them seen just once. Cohorts were assigned according to the clinical history that participants reported. Cohort 3 recovered donors had two negative PCRs, clearance, or symptom resolution.

The V gene is TRBV18, the J gene TRBJ2-1; D gene ambiguous. This sequence originates from a woman aged 30 to 39 who had recovered from COVID-19. The sample comprised PBMCs or T cells enriched from blood (not recorded which). This CDR3 is CASSPYSNMNNEQFF. The CDR3 region has the DNA TGTGCCAGCTCACCCTACAGTAACATGAACAATGAGCAGTTCTTC.